This T cell receptor (beta chain) was obtained from a study of beta chain features in type 1 diabetes. This CDR3 contains 14 residues. CDR1 and CDR2 from the germline V gene are SGHTA and FQGNSA. Trimming cost V 1 base and J 7 bases, with 13 bases left between them. This clone was picked up a small number of times. Isolated RNA was reverse transcribed in full, so expressed TCRB transcripts were sequenced. Sequencing was performed with immunoSEQ multiplex PCR; in TCRdb, only in-frame clones are kept and a portion is missing. The repertoire holds over 700,000 clones, with 17% as singletons. The chain recombines TRBV7-2 with TRBJ1-2; D ambiguous. Sequencing used naive CD4+ T cells from blood. This TCR was sampled from a woman aged 18-30 years in good health. The CDR3 is CASSLEASSGGYTF. The CDR3 DNA sequence: TGTGCCAGCAGCTTAGAAGCGTCGAGTGGTGGCTACACCTTC.